The rows below give T cell receptor beta chains drawn from one sample of a study of T cell responses to AZD1222 COVID-19 vaccine. Sequencing was performed with immunoSEQ multiplex PCR; in TCRdb, only in-frame clones are kept and a portion is missing. Of about 100,000 clones detected, about 83% appear once; the ten largest clones hold 2.5% to 4%. The material sequenced was peripheral blood, taken on day 0 of AZD1222 vaccination. Receptors originate from an adult in good health. Each CDR3 is given with its conserved first and last residue. Fields, in order: clone size, CDR3 length, J gene, V gene, D gene, CDR3 protein, CDR3 DNA. D genes are given only for firm matches. Only some rows state a clone size, as once, few, many or a class for expanded clones.

clone_size: NA; cdr3_length: 13; j_call: TRBJ2-7; v_call: TRBV10-2; d_call: NA; cdr3_aa: CASTPDFNNEQYF; cdr3_nt: TGCGCCAGCACCCCGGACTTCAACAACGAGCAGTACTTC
clone_size: medium-sized; cdr3_length: 17; j_call: TRBJ2-3; v_call: TRBV15; d_call: TRBD1; cdr3_aa: CATSSDTGGSVGDTQYF; cdr3_nt: TGTGCCACCAGCAGTGACACAGGGGGTAGTGTCGGAGATACGCAGTATTTT
clone_size: NA; cdr3_length: 16; j_call: TRBJ2-2; v_call: TRBV5-1; d_call: TRBD2; cdr3_aa: CASSLSERGAGGELFF; cdr3_nt: TGCGCCAGCAGCCTGAGTGAGCGGGGGGCAGGCGGGGAGCTGTTTTTT
clone_size: few; cdr3_length: 13; j_call: TRBJ1-2; v_call: TRBV18; d_call: TRBD1; cdr3_aa: CASSRDREGGYTF; cdr3_nt: TGTGCCAGCTCTCGGGACAGGGAAGGAGGCTACACCTTC
clone_size: NA; cdr3_length: 15; j_call: TRBJ1-6; v_call: TRBV5-1; d_call: NA; cdr3_aa: CASSLEGSNNSPLHF; cdr3_nt: TGCGCCAGCAGCTTGGAGGGATCCAATAATTCACCCCTCCACTTT
clone_size: NA; cdr3_length: 14; j_call: TRBJ2-1; v_call: TRBV5-1; d_call: NA; cdr3_aa: CASSPFSSYNEQFF; cdr3_nt: TGCGCCAGCAGCCCTTTTAGCTCCTACAATGAGCAGTTCTTC
clone_size: NA; cdr3_length: 12; j_call: TRBJ1-5; v_call: TRBV2; d_call: NA; cdr3_aa: CASSSSGQPQHF; cdr3_nt: TGTGCCAGCAGTTCATCCGGTCAGCCCCAGCATTTT
clone_size: NA; cdr3_length: 14; j_call: TRBJ1-4; v_call: TRBV2; d_call: TRBD1; cdr3_aa: CASSADRAGEKLFF; cdr3_nt: TGTGCCAGCAGTGCCGACAGGGCAGGAGAAAAACTGTTTTTT
clone_size: NA; cdr3_length: 16; j_call: TRBJ1-1; v_call: TRBV5-1; d_call: NA; cdr3_aa: CASSLAYRGANTEAFF; cdr3_nt: TGCGCCAGCAGCTTGGCCTATCGGGGGGCGAACACTGAAGCTTTCTTT
clone_size: once; cdr3_length: 14; j_call: TRBJ2-7; v_call: TRBV5-1; d_call: NA; cdr3_aa: CASSLGDGSYEQYF; cdr3_nt: TGCGCCAGCAGCTTGGGGGACGGAAGTTACGAGCAGTACTTC
clone_size: NA; cdr3_length: 15; j_call: TRBJ2-3; v_call: TRBV15; d_call: TRBD1; cdr3_aa: CATSRDRVRTDTQYF; cdr3_nt: TGTGCCACCAGCAGGGACAGGGTAAGGACAGATACGCAGTATTTT
clone_size: NA; cdr3_length: 14; j_call: TRBJ1-2; v_call: TRBV3-1/TRBV3-2; d_call: NA; cdr3_aa: CASSLWTATYGYTF; cdr3_nt: TGTGCCAGCAGCCTGTGGACAGCTACCTATGGCTACACCTTC